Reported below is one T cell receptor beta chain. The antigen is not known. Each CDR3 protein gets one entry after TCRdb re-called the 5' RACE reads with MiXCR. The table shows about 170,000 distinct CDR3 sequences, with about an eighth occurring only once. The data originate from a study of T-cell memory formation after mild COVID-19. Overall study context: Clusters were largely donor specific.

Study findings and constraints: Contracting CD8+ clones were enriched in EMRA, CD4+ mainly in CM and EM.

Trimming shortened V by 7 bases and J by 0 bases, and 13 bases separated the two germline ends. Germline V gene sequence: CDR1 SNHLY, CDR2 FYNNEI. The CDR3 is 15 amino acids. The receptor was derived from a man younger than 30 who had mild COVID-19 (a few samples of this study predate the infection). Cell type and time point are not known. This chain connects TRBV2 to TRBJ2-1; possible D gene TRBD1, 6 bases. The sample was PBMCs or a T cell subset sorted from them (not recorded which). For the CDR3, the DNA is TGTGCCAGCACCGATCAGGGGCACTCCTACAATGAGCAGTTCTTC. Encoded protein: CASTDQGHSYNEQFF.